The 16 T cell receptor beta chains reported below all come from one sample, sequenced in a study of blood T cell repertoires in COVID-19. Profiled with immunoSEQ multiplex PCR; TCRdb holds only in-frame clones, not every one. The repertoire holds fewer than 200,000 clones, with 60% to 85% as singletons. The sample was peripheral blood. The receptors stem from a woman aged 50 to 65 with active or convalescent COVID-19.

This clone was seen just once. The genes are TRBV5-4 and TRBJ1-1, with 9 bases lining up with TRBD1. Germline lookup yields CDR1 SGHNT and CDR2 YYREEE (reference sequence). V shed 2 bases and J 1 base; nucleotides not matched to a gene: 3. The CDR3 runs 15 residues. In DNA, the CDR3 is TGTGCCAGCAGCTTATCGACAGGGGGGAACACTGAAGCTTTCTTT. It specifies CASSLSTGGNTEAFF. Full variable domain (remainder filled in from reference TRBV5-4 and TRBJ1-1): ETGVTQSPTHLIKTRGQQVTLRCSSQSGHNTVSWYQQALGQGPQFIFQYYREEENGRGNFPPRFSGLQFPNYSSELNVNALELDDSALYLCASSLSTGGNTEAFFGQGTRLTVV.

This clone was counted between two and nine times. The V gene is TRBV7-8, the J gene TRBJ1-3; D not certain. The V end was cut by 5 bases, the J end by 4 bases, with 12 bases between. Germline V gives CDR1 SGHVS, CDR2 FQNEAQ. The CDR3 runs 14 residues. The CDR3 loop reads CASSPNSAGNTIYF. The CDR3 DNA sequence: TGTGCCAGCAGCCCGAACAGTGCAGGAAACACCATATATTTT.

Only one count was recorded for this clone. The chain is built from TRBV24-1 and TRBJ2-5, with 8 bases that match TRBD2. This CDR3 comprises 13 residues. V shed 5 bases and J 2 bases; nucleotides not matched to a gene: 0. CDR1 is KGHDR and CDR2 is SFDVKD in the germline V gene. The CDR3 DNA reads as TGTGCCACCAGTGCGGGGGGGCAAGAGACCCAGTACTTC. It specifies CATSAGGQETQYF.

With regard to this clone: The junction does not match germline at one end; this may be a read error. CDR3 sequence: CASSIVYFSGLPSFEQYF. CDR3 bases: TGTGCCAGTAGTATAGTCTATTTTAGCGGGCTTCCATCCTTCGAGCAGTACTTC. The chain employs TRBV19 and TRBJ2-7; the match to TRBD2 covers 7 bases. This CDR3 comprises 18 residues. Per the germline V gene, CDR1 is LNHDA and CDR2 is SQIVND (reference sequence).

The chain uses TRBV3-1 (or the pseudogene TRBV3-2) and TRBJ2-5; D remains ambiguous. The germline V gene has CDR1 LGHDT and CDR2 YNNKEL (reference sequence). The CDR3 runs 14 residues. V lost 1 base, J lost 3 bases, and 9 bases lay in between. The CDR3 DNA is TGTGCCAGCAGCCAAGTAAGATACAAAGAGACCCAGTACTTC. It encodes CASSQVRYKETQYF.

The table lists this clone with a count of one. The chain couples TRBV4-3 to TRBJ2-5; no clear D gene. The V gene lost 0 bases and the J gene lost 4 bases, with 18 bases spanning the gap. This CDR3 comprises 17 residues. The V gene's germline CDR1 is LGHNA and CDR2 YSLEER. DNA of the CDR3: TGCGCCAGCAGCCAAGAGTTGGCCCCCAGAGGATCAGAGACCCAGTACTTC. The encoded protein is CASSQELAPRGSETQYF.

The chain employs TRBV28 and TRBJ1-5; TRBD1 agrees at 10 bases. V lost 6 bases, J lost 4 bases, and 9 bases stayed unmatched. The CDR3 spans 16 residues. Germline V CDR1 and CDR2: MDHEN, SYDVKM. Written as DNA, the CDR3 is TGTGCCAGCAGCTTACTCGGGACAGGGGAAAATCAGCCCCAGCATTTT. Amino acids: CASSLLGTGENQPQHF.

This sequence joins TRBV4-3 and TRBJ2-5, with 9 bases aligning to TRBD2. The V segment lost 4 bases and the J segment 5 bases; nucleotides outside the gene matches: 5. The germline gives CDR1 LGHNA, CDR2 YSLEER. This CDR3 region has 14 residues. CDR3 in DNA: TGCGCCAGCAGCCCGGGACTAGCCGCGGAGACCCAGTACTTC. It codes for CASSPGLAAETQYF.

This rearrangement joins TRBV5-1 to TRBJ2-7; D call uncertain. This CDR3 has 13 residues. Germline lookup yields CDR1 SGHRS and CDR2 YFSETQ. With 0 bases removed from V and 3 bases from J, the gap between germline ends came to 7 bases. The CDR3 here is CASSLGQNYEQYF. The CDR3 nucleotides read TGCGCCAGCAGCTTGGGCCAGAACTACGAGCAGTACTTC.

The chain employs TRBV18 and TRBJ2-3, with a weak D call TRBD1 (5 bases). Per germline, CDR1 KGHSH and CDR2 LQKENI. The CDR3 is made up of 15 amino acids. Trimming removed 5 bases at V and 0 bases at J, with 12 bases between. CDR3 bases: TGTGCCAGCTCAAACGACAGACCTAGCACAGATACGCAGTATTTT. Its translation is CASSNDRPSTDTQYF.

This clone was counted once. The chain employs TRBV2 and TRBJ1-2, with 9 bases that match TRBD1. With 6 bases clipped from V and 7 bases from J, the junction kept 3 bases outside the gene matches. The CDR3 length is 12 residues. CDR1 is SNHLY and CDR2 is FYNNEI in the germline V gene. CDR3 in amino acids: CASRDRGSGYTF. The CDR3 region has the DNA TGTGCCAGCAGGGACAGGGGATCTGGCTACACCTTC. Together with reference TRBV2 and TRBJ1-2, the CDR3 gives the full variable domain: EPEVTQTPSHQVTQMGQEVILRCVPISNHLYFYWYRQILGQKVEFLVSFYNNEISEKSEIFDDQFSVERPDGSNFTLKIRSTKLEDSAMYFCASRDRGSGYTFGSGTRLTVV.

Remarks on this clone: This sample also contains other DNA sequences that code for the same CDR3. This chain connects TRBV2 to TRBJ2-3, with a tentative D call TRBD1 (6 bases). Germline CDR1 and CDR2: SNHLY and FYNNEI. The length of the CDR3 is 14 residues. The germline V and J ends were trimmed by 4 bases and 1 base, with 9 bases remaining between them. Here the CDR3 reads CASSVGGGTDTQYF. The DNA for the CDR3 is TGTGCCAGCAGTGTAGGGGGTGGCACAGATACGCAGTATTTT.

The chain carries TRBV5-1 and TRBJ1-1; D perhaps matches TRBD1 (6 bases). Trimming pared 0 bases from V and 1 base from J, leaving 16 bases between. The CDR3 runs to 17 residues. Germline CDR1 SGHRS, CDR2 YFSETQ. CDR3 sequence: CASSLAGLGQQNTEAFF. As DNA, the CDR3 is TGCGCCAGCAGCTTGGCCGGTTTAGGACAGCAGAACACTGAAGCTTTCTTT.

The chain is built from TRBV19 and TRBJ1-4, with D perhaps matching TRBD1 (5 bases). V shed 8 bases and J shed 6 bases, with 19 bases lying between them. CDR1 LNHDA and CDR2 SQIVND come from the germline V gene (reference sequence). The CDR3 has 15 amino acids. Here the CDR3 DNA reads TGTGCCAGTTCCTCTTTCCGGGGGTATGATGAAAAACTGTTTTTT. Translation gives CASSSFRGYDEKLFF.

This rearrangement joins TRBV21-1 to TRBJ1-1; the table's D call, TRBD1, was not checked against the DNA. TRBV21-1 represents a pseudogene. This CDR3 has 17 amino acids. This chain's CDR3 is CASSKDWRQGAHTEAFF. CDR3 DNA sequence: TGTGCCAGCAGCAAAGATTGGAGACAGGGGGCGCACACTGAAGCTTTCTTT.

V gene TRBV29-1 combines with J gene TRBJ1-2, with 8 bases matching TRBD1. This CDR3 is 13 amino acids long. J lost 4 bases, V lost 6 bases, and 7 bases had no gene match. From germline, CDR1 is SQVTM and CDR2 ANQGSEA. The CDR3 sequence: CSVARTGSYGYTF. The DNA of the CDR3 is TGCAGCGTCGCACGGACAGGGAGCTATGGCTACACCTTC.